The 10 T cell receptor beta chains below were found in one sample sequenced in a study of blood T cell repertoires in COVID-19. Measured with immunoSEQ multiplex PCR; TCRdb has only the in-frame clones, and not every one. The repertoire holds some 130,000 clones, with 90% as singletons. Material: peripheral blood. The receptors shown here come from a man between 60 and 75 years old with COVID-19, enrolled during active disease.

The chain carries TRBV4-1 and TRBJ2-7, with D tentatively TRBD2 (5 bases). This CDR3 spans 16 amino acids. Germline loops: CDR1 MGHRA, CDR2 YSYEKL. The V and J ends lost 1 base and 0 bases respectively, with 13 bases between them. CDR3 sequence: CASSQGPGLASYEQYF. In DNA form, the CDR3 reads TGCGCCAGCAGCCAAGGTCCGGGATTAGCCTCCTACGAGCAGTACTTC.

The rearrangement links TRBV6-6 to TRBJ2-3; TRBD2 agrees at 13 bases. CDR1 is MNHNY and CDR2 is SVGAGI in the germline V gene (reference sequence). This CDR3 has 18 residues. Trimming took 5 bases from V and 0 from J; bases not matched to a gene: 8. The CDR3 region has the DNA TGTGCCAGCAGTCATACTAGCGGGAGGGCCTGGAGCACAGATACGCAGTATTTT. As protein: CASSHTSGRAWSTDTQYF.

The rearrangement links TRBV7-9 to TRBJ1-5; TRBD1 might be the D (6 bases). CDR1 and CDR2 (germline): SEHNR, FQNEAQ (reference sequence). The germline V and J ends were trimmed by 5 bases and 7 bases, with 15 bases remaining between them. CDR3 length: 14 residues. CDR3 in amino acids: CASSQDSAGQPQHF. The CDR3 DNA is TGTGCCAGCAGCCAGGACAGCGCCGGGCAGCCCCAGCATTTT.

The chain uses TRBV5-6 and TRBJ1-5; D is possibly TRBD1 (5 bases). Trimming cost V 0 bases and J 4 bases, with 14 bases left between them. The CDR3 length is 16 residues. Germline V gene lookup returns CDR1 SGHDT and CDR2 YYEEEE. CDR3 nucleotides: TGTGCCAGCAGCTTGGGGGCAGGGTTGGGGAATCAGCCCCAGCATTTT. This encodes CASSLGAGLGNQPQHF.

V usage is TRBV6-1 and J usage is TRBJ1-1; D may be TRBD1 (5 bases). The CDR3 consists of 13 residues. V was trimmed by 3 bases and J by 4 bases, leaving 9 bases between them. Germline-derived CDR1 and CDR2 are MNHNS and SASEGT. This CDR3 is CASSELGATEAFF. The CDR3 nucleotides read TGTGCCAGCAGTGAGTTAGGGGCCACTGAAGCTTTCTTT.

This clone was recorded a few times. J is TRBJ1-1 and V is TRBV3-1 (or the pseudogene TRBV3-2); 7 bases agree with TRBD1. Per germline, CDR1 LGHDT and CDR2 YNNKEL (reference sequence). The CDR3 contains 14 residues. V shed 0 bases, J shed 3 bases, and the junction held 1 base outside the gene matches. This CDR3 is CASSQETGDTEAFF. CDR3 in DNA: TGTGCCAGCAGCCAAGAAACAGGGGACACTGAAGCTTTCTTT.

The chain couples TRBV30 to TRBJ2-7; TRBD1 might be the D (5 bases). Germline V gene data show CDR1 as GTSNPN and CDR2 as SVGIG (reference sequence). CDR3 length equals 16 residues. V lost 0 bases and J 4 bases, leaving 19 bases between the germline ends. CDR3 nucleotide sequence: TGTGCCTGGAGTGTACAGGCAGGGTATAGGTATTACGAGCAGTACTTC. Translation gives CAWSVQAGYRYYEQYF.

The rearrangement uses TRBV27 and TRBJ2-1; 9 bases agree with TRBD1. CDR1 and CDR2 (germline): MNHEY, SMNVEV (reference sequence). V gave up 6 bases and J gave up 7 bases; unmatched junction bases: 7. There are 14 residues in the CDR3. The chain's CDR3 is CASSQTGGTNEQFF. The DNA of the CDR3 is TGTGCCAGCAGCCAGACAGGGGGGACGAATGAGCAGTTCTTC.

V usage is TRBV6-2 or TRBV6-3 and J usage is TRBJ2-1; D might be TRBD2 (5 bases). In germline, CDR1 is MNHEY, CDR2 SVGEGT. CDR3 length equals 12 residues. V shed 5 bases and J shed 8 bases, with 10 bases lying between them. The DNA for the CDR3 is TGTGCCAGCAGTACCACTAGGTATGAGCAGTTCTTC. It codes for CASSTTRYEQFF.

The chain couples TRBV12-3 or TRBV12-4 to TRBJ1-2; D is possibly TRBD1 (6 bases). Trimming took off 6 bases at V and 4 bases at J, with 12 bases between the two ends. The CDR3 runs 13 residues. CDR3 loop: CASSLDSPYGYTF. The CDR3 nucleotides are TGTGCCAGCAGCTTGGACAGCCCCTATGGCTACACCTTC.